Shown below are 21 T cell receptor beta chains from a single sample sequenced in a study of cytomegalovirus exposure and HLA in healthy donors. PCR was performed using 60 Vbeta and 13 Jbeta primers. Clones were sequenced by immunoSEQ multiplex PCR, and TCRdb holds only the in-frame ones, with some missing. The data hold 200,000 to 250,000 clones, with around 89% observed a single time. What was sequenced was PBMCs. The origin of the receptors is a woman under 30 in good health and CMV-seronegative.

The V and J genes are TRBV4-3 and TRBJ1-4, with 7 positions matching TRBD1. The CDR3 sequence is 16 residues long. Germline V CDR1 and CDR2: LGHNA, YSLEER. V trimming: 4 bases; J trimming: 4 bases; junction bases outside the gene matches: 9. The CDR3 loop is CASSPYPRDSNEKLFF. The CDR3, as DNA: TGCGCCAGCAGCCCCTATCCCAGGGACAGTAATGAAAAACTGTTTTTT.

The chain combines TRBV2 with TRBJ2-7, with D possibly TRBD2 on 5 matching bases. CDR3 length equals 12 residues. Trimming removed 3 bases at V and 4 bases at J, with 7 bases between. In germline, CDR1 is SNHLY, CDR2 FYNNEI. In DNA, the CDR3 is TGTGCCAGCAGTGACCGGGGTTACGAGCAGTACTTC. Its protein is CASSDRGYEQYF.

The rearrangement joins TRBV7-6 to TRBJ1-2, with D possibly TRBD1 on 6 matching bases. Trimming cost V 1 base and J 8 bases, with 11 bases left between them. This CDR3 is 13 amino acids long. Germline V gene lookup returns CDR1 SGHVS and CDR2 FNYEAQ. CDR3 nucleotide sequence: TGTGCCAGCAGCTTAGATGGGGGCGGGGGCTACACCTTC. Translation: CASSLDGGGGYTF. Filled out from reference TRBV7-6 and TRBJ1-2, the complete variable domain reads GAGVSQSPRYKVTKRGQDVALRCDPISGHVSLYWYRQALGQGPEFLTYFNYEAQQDKSGLPNDRFSAERPEGSISTLTIQRTEQRDSAMYRCASSLDGGGGYTFGSGTRLTVV.

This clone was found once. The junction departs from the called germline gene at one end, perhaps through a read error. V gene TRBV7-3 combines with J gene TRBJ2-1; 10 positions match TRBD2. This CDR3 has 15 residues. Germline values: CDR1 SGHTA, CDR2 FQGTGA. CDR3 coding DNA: TGTGCCAACAGCTTAGAGCTAGCGGGGGTCAATGAGCAGTTCTTC. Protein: CANSLELAGVNEQFF.

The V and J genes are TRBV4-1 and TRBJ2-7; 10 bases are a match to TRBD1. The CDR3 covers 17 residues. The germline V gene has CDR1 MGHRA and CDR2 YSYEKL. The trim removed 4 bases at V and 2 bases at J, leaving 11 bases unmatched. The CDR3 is CASSLSGGTGVPYEQYF. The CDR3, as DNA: TGCGCCAGCAGCCTATCCGGGGGGACAGGGGTACCCTACGAGCAGTACTTC.

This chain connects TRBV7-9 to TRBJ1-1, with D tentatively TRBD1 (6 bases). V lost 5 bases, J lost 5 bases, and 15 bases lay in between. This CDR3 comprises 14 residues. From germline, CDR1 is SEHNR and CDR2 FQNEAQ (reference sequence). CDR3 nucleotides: TGTGCCAGCAGCACACCAGGGGTAAGGACTGAAGCTTTCTTT. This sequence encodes CASSTPGVRTEAFF.

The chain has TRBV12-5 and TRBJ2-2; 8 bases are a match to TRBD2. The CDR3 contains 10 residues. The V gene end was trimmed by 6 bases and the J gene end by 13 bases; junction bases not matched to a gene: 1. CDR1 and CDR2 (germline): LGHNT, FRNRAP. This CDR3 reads CASGLAGLFF. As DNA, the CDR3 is TGTGCTAGTGGGCTAGCGGGGCTGTTTTTT. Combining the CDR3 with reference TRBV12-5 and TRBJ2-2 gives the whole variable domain DARVTQTPRHKVTEMGQEVTMRCQPILGHNTVFWYRQTMMQGLELLAYFRNRAPLDDSGMPKDRFSAEMPDATLATLKIQPSEPRDSAVYFCASGLAGLFFGEGSRLTVL.

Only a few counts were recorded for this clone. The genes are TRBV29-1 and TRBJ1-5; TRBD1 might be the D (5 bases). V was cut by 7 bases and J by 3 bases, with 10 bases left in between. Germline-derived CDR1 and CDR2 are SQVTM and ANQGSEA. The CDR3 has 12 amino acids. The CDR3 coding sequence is TGCAGCGCCGGGGGTGACAATCAGCCCCAGCATTTT. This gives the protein CSAGGDNQPQHF.

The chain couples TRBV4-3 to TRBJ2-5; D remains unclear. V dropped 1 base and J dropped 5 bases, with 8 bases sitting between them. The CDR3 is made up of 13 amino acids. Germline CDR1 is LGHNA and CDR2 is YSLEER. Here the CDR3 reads CASSQGQFETQYF. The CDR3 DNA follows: TGCGCCAGCAGCCAAGGGCAGTTTGAGACCCAGTACTTC.

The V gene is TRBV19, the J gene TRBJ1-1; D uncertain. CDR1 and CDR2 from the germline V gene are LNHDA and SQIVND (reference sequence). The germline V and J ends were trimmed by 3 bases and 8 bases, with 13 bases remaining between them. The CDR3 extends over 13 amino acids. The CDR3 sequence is CASSMRSASEAFF. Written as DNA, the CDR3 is TGTGCCAGTAGTATGAGGTCGGCATCCGAAGCTTTCTTT.

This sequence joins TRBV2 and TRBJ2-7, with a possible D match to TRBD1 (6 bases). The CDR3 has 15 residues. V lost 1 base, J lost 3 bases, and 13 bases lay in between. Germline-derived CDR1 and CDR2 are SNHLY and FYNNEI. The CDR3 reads CASSEGPVQGYEQYF. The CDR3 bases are TGTGCCAGCAGTGAAGGCCCGGTACAGGGCTACGAGCAGTACTTC.

CDR3 amino acids: CASRKLAAYEQYF. DNA for the CDR3: TGTGCCAGCAGAAAACTAGCGGCTTACGAGCAGTACTTC. The chain employs TRBV7-2 and TRBJ2-7; 8 bases fit TRBD2. J gave up 4 bases and V 6 bases, and 5 bases lay outside the gene matches. Germline-derived CDR1 and CDR2 are SGHTA and FQGNSA. The CDR3 covers 13 residues.

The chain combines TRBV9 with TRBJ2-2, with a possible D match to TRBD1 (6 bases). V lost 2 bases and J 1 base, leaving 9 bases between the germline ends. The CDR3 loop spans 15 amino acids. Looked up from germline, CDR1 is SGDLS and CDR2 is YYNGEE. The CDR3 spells CASSVTGKNTGELFF. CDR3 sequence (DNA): TGTGCCAGCAGCGTCACAGGGAAGAACACCGGGGAGCTGTTTTTT. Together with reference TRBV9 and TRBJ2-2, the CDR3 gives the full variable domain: DSGVTQTPKHLITATGQRVTLRCSPRSGDLSVYWYQQSLDQGLQFLIQYYNGEERAKGNILERFSAQQFPDLHSELNLSSLELGDSALYFCASSVTGKNTGELFFGEGSRLTVL.

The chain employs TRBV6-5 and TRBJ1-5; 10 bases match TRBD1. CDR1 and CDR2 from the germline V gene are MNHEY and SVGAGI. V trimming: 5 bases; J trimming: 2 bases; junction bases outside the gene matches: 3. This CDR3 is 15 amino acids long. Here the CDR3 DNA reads TGTGCCAGCAGTCAAGGGACAGGGGGCAATCAGCCCCAGCATTTT. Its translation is CASSQGTGGNQPQHF.

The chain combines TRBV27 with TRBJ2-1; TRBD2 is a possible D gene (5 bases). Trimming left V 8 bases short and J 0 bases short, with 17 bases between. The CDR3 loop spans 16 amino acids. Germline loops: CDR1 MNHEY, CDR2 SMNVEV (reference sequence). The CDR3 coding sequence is TGTGCCAGCTGTACCCCGGGAACCGGCTCCTACAATGAGCAGTTCTTC. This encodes CASCTPGTGSYNEQFF.

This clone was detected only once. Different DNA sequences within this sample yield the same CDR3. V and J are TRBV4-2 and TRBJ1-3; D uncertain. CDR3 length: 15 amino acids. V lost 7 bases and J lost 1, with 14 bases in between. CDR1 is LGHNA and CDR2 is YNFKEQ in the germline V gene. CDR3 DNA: TGTGCCAGCAAAACCAACTCAGGATCTGGAAACACCATATATTTT. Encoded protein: CASKTNSGSGNTIYF.

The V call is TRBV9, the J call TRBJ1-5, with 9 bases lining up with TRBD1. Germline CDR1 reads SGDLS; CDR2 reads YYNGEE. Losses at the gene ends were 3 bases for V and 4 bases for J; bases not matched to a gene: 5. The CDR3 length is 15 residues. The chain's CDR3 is CASSAAGTGNQPQHF. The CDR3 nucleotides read TGTGCCAGCAGCGCTGCCGGGACAGGGAATCAGCCCCAGCATTTT.

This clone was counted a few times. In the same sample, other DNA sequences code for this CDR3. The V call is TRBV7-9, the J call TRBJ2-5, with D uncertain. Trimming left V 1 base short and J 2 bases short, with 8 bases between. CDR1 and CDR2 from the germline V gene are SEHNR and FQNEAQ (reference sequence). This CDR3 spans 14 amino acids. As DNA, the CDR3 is TGTGCCAGCAGCTTAGACAATCAACAAGAGACCCAGTACTTC. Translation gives CASSLDNQQETQYF.

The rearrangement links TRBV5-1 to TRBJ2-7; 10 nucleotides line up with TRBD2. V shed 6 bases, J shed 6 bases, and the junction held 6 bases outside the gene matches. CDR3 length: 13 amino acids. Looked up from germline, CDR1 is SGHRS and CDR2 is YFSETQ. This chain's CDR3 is CASMEREGAEQYF. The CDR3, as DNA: TGCGCCAGCATGGAGCGGGAGGGGGCCGAGCAGTACTTC.

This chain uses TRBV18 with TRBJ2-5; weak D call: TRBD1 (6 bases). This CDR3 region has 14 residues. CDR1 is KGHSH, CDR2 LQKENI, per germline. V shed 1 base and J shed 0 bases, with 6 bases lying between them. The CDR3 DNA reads TGTGCCAGCTCACCACGGGGGCACCAAGAGACCCAGTACTTC. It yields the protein CASSPRGHQETQYF.

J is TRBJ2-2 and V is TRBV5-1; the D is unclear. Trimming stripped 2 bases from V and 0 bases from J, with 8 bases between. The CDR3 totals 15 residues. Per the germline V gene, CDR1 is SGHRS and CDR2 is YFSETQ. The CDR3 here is CASSFGLANTGELFF. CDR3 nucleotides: TGCGCCAGCAGCTTTGGGCTCGCGAACACCGGGGAGCTGTTTTTT.